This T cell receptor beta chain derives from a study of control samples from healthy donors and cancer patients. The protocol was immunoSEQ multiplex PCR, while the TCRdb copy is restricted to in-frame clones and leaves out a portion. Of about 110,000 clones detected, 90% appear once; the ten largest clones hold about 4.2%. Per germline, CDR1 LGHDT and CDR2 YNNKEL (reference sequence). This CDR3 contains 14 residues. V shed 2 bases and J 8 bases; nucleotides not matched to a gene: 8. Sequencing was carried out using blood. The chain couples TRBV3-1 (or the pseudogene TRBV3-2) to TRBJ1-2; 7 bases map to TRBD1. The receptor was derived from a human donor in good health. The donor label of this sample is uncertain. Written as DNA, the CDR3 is TGTGCCAGCAGCCAAAAAGGCAGGGGGGAAGGCTACACCTTC. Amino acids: CASSQKGRGEGYTF.